What follows is one T cell receptor beta chain and its context. Amplification targeted TCR beta CDR3 regions from RNA transcripts. TCR CDR3 underwent first-round RT-PCR with the HTBI primer set. TCRdb used MiXCR to reprocess the multiplex PCR reads, holding one entry per CDR3 protein. The sample comprises about 560,000 distinct CDR3 sequences, 15% to 20% of which are singletons, and about 18% rests with the top ten. The record originates from a study of T cells in Graves' hyperthyroidism and ophthalmopathy. This CDR3 has 12 amino acids. Trimming removed 0 bases at V and 8 bases at J, with 7 bases between. CDR1 is MNHNS and CDR2 is SASEGT in the germline V gene.

The TCR originated in a woman between 18 and 29 years old with Graves' hyperthyroidism. The specimen was blood. This chain links TRBV6-1 with TRBJ1-2; no firm D call. CDR3 sequence: CASSEAQTGYTF. CDR3 DNA: TGTGCCAGCAGTGAAGCCCAGACGGGCTACACCTTC.